This is a list of T cell receptor beta chains from one sample in a study of T-cell reconstitution after alpha-beta-depleted transplantation in children. From the PCR reads, TCRdb called clonotypes with MiXCR, one entry per CDR3 protein. The profile shows roughly 500,000 distinct CDR3 sequences, more than 9% of them singletons. The source was PBMCs, collected before TCRalphabeta/CD19-depleted stem cell transplant. These receptors all come from a child aged 2 to 15 with inherited bone marrow failure, due to receive a stem cell transplant. The CDR3 runs from the conserved cysteine through the conserved F or W. D genes are given only for firm matches. Size tells how often a clone was seen (once, few, many) or the class of an expanded clone, and some rows leave it out.

abundance	v_gene	j_gene	d_gene	CDR3aa	CDR3nt
many	TRBV6-1	TRBJ1-1	-	CAGSGGMQANTEAFF	TGTGCCGGAAGCGGAGGTATGCAGGCGAACACTGAAGCTTTCTTT
few	TRBV20-1	TRBJ2-2	TRBD1	CSAPPTGTNTGELFF	TGCAGTGCCCCACCGACAGGGACCAACACCGGGGAGCTGTTTTTT
many	TRBV9	TRBJ1-1	-	CASSVEPQPENTEAFF	TGTGCCAGCAGCGTTGAACCCCAACCCGAGAACACTGAAGCTTTCTTT
many	TRBV5-5	TRBJ1-4	TRBD1	CASSANDRGLEEKLFF	TGTGCCAGCAGCGCTAATGACAGGGGGCTGGAAGAAAAACTGTTTTTT
few	TRBV29-1	TRBJ2-3	-	CSGGTGTTTDTQYF	TGCAGCGGTGGTACCGGGACAACGACAGATACGCAGTATTTT
many	TRBV4-3	TRBJ2-3	-	CASSQDPWVHTQYF	TGCGCCAGCAGCCAAGATCCATGGGTTCATACGCAGTATTTT
many	TRBV24-1	TRBJ2-1	-	CATSDLRTDAPHEQFF	TGTGCCACCAGTGATTTGCGGACAGACGCACCGCATGAGCAGTTCTTC
-	TRBV5-1	TRBJ2-1	-	CASSLSLASNEQFF	TGCGCCAGCAGCTTGTCTCTAGCGTCCAATGAGCAGTTCTTC
-	TRBV9	TRBJ2-1	TRBD2	CASSVGSGSVEQFF	TGTGCCAGCAGCGTAGGTAGCGGGTCTGTTGAGCAGTTCTTC
many	TRBV7-2	TRBJ2-1	-	CASSSVARNNEQFF	TGTGCCAGCAGCTCGGTAGCGCGGAACAATGAGCAGTTCTTC
-	TRBV7-2	TRBJ2-2	-	CASTRNPGELFF	TGTGCCAGCACCAGAAACCCCGGGGAGCTGTTTTTT
few	TRBV14	TRBJ2-1	TRBD2	CASSARTSGEQFF	TGTGCCAGCAGCGCCCGGACTAGCGGCGAGCAGTTCTTC
many	TRBV19	TRBJ2-5	TRBD2	CASSINSAGVETQYF	TGTGCCAGTAGTATAAATAGTGCGGGAGTGGAGACCCAGTACTTC
few	TRBV6-6	TRBJ2-3	TRBD1	CASSYLTGDTQYF	TGTGCCAGCAGTTACTTGACAGGGGATACGCAGTATTTT
many	TRBV7-9	TRBJ2-7	TRBD2	CASSPPGGEPYEQYF	TGTGCCAGCAGCCCCCCGGGGGGGGAGCCCTACGAGCAGTACTTC
once	TRBV2	TRBJ2-1	-	CASSERLEYNEQFF	TGTGCCAGCAGTGAAAGACTAGAATACAATGAGCAGTTCTTC
many	TRBV29-1	TRBJ2-3	-	CSVEGPPSPTDTQYF	TGCAGCGTTGAAGGTCCCCCGTCCCCCACAGATACGCAGTATTTT